Below are 29 T cell receptor beta chains sequenced from a single sample in a study of T cell repertoires in breast cancer. The expanded emulsion RT-PCR method captured paired alpha and beta chains from CD8+ T cells. A second nested PCR with blocking oligonucleotides suppressed unpaired genes. MiXCR, run by TCRdb on the emulsion pairing reads, gives a single entry per CDR3 protein. Among approximately 37,000 distinct CDR3 sequences listed, 45% were seen once. Source material: CD8+ T cells. The receptors were gathered from a pool of human donors with breast cancer or a healthy control (not recorded which).

This clonotype was seen once. This may be a read error, as it is one base from a much larger clone. V and J are TRBV15 and TRBJ2-5; D gene uncertain. CDR1 is LNHNV, CDR2 YYDKDF, per germline (reference sequence). V lost 5 bases, J lost 3 bases, and 13 bases lay in between. This CDR3 has 14 residues. The chain's CDR3 is CATSRGRQKETQYF. DNA of the CDR3: TGTGCCACCAGCCGCGGTAGACAAAAAGAGACCCAGTACTTC.

Comment on this clonotype: A much larger clone differs from this one at a single base, so this may be a read error. The chain joins TRBV20-1 to TRBJ1-1; unclear D gene. The germline CDR1 and CDR2 sequences are DFQATT and SNEGSKA (reference sequence). Trimming pared 6 bases from V and 2 bases from J, leaving 13 bases between. This CDR3 has 13 amino acids. The CDR3 sequence: CSATSAANTEAFF. DNA for the CDR3: TGCAGTGCCACCAGCGCGGCCAACACTGAAGCTTTCTTT.

In regard to this clonotype: This may arise from a read error, as a much more abundant clone is one base away. The rearrangement joins TRBV28 to TRBJ1-2; D is undetermined. Germline CDR1 is MDHEN and CDR2 is SYDVKM. The CDR3 runs to 14 residues. V lost 6 bases and J 6 bases, leaving 17 bases between the germline ends. The CDR3 loop is CASSFLLAADGYTF. CDR3 in DNA: TGTGCCAGCAGCTTTCTTCTGGCAGCCGATGGCTACACCTTC.

The V gene is TRBV2, the J gene TRBJ2-5; D is unresolved. CDR3 size: 14 residues. V lost 0 bases and J lost 4, with 9 bases in between. CDR1 SNHLY and CDR2 FYNNEI come from the germline V gene. This CDR3 reads CASSEASGGETQYF. CDR3 nucleotide sequence: TGTGCCAGCAGTGAAGCTAGTGGCGGAGAGACCCAGTACTTC.

With respect to this clonotype: The germline gene is not matched at one end of the junction; a read error may be the cause. The chain couples TRBV29-1 to TRBJ2-6, with a tentative D call TRBD1 (5 bases). CDR1 is SQVTM and CDR2 is ANQGSEA in the germline V gene. This CDR3 contains 14 residues. CDR3 amino acids: CSVEGQSGANVPTF. In nucleotides, the CDR3 is TGCAGCGTTGAAGGGCAGTCTGGGGCCAACGTCCCGACTTTC.

V and J are TRBV12-3 or TRBV12-4 and TRBJ2-1, with D possibly being TRBD2 (6 bases). With 10 bases removed from V and 0 bases from J, the gap between germline ends came to 19 bases. The CDR3 runs to 16 residues. The CDR3 sequence: CAILWDRGSSYNEQFF. DNA for the CDR3: TGTGCCATCTTGTGGGATCGGGGGAGCTCCTACAATGAGCAGTTCTTC.

The V call is TRBV19, the J call TRBJ1-3; D unclear. Per germline, CDR1 LNHDA and CDR2 SQIVND (reference sequence). Between the trimmed V and J ends, which lost 8 bases and 2 bases, there was a span of 7 bases. The CDR3 runs 12 residues. This CDR3 is CASAGAGNTIYF. The CDR3 region has the DNA TGTGCCAGTGCCGGAGCTGGAAACACCATATATTTT.

This sequence joins TRBV3-1 and TRBJ1-1; D uncertain. The CDR3 has 13 residues. Germline values: CDR1 LGHDT, CDR2 YNNKEL (reference sequence). The V end was cut by 1 base, the J end by 8 bases, with 11 bases between. This CDR3 is CASSQGAGLEAFF. The CDR3 DNA follows: TGTGCCAGCAGCCAAGGTGCAGGACTGGAAGCTTTCTTT.

The J gene is TRBJ1-1, the V gene TRBV2; no clear D gene. Germline loops: CDR1 SNHLY, CDR2 FYNNEI. CDR3 size: 16 residues. V dropped 0 bases and J dropped 1 base, with 12 bases sitting between them. This CDR3 is CASSEALRRGNTEAFF. In DNA form, the CDR3 reads TGTGCCAGCAGTGAAGCGCTTCGACGGGGGAACACTGAAGCTTTCTTT. Drawing the rest from reference TRBV2 and TRBJ1-1, the complete variable domain is EPEVTQTPSHQVTQMGQEVILRCVPISNHLYFYWYRQILGQKVEFLVSFYNNEISEKSEIFDDQFSVERPDGSNFTLKIRSTKLEDSAMYFCASSEALRRGNTEAFFGQGTRLTVV.

The sample holds a few counts of this clonotype. J is TRBJ2-7 and V is TRBV7-9; 7 positions match TRBD1. After removal of 1 base from V and 1 base from J, the junction contained 1 base not matched to a gene. CDR3 length equals 14 residues. CDR1 is SEHNR, CDR2 FQNEAQ, per germline (reference sequence). The chain's CDR3 is CASSLGDRSYEQYF. In DNA, the CDR3 is TGTGCCAGCAGCTTAGGGGACAGATCCTACGAGCAGTACTTC.

Concerning this clonotype: This may stem from a read error, because a much larger clone lies one nucleotide away. The genes are TRBV25-1 and TRBJ1-5; D is ambiguous. From germline, CDR1 is MGHDK and CDR2 SYGVNS. CDR3 size: 16 residues. CDR3 sequence: CANSGSDLQGNQPQHF. The CDR3 DNA reads as TGTGCCAACAGTGGATCGGACCTTCAGGGCAATCAGCCCCAGCATTTT.

This CDR3 is CASSSGLAGSHRSYNEQFF. CDR3 bases: TGCGCCAGCAGCTCGGGACTAGCGGGTTCACATCGCTCCTACAATGAGCAGTTCTTC. The chain joins TRBV5-1 to TRBJ2-1; TRBD2 agrees at 12 bases. The germline CDR1 and CDR2 sequences are SGHRS and YFSETQ. V lost 3 bases and J lost 0; bases outside the gene matches: 10. CDR3 size: 19 residues.

On this clonotype: Being one base from a much bigger clone, this may be a read error. The conserved phenylalanine or tryptophan normally closing the CDR3 is absent here, so this likely arose from a read error. The J gene is TRBJ1-1, the V gene TRBV15, with D unresolved. V dropped 0 bases and J dropped 0 bases, with 8 bases sitting between them. The germline gives CDR1 LNHNV, CDR2 YYDKDF (reference sequence). The CDR3 loop spans 15 amino acids. DNA of the CDR3: TGTGCCACCAGCAGAGAGTTGAGGGTGAACACTGAAGCTTTCTCT. This encodes CATSRELRVNTEAFS.

This clonotype appeared many times. The chain has TRBV3-1 and TRBJ1-6; D gene unclear. The germline V and J ends were trimmed by 0 bases and 3 bases, with 6 bases remaining between them. The V gene's germline CDR1 is LGHDT and CDR2 YNNKEL (reference sequence). The CDR3 consists of 15 residues. The CDR3 loop reads CASSQEQNYNSPLHF. The CDR3 coding sequence is TGTGCCAGCAGCCAAGAACAGAACTATAATTCACCCCTCCACTTT.

This clonotype showed up just a few times. This sequence joins TRBV7-9 and TRBJ2-5; D is unclear. The CDR3 sequence is 17 residues long. V lost 5 bases, J lost 3 bases, and 22 bases lay in between. The germline gives CDR1 SEHNR, CDR2 FQNEAQ (reference sequence). The DNA of the CDR3 is TGTGCCAGCAGCCCCAGAAGCGCTGGGCCCCATGAAGAGACCCAGTACTTC. Residues: CASSPRSAGPHEETQYF.

V gene TRBV29-1 combines with J gene TRBJ2-1; TRBD1 agrees at 8 bases. V lost 5 bases and J lost 10; bases outside the gene matches: 4. From germline, CDR1 is SQVTM and CDR2 ANQGSEA. The CDR3 is 11 residues long. The chain's CDR3 is CSVRQGHEQFF. The DNA of the CDR3 is TGCAGCGTTCGACAGGGGCACGAGCAGTTCTTC.

This clonotype has just a few counts. The rearrangement joins TRBV27 to TRBJ2-5; D gene unclear. CDR1 and CDR2 (germline): MNHEY, SMNVEV (reference sequence). The CDR3 has 15 residues. V was cut by 1 base and J by 4 bases, with 13 bases left in between. CDR3 loop: CASSLYVERLETQYF. The DNA for the CDR3 is TGTGCCAGCAGTTTATACGTGGAGCGCTTAGAGACCCAGTACTTC.

V is TRBV9 and J is TRBJ2-3; D remains ambiguous. V was shortened by 4 bases and J by 0 bases, with 15 bases between the two germline ends. The CDR3 runs 16 residues. The germline gives CDR1 SGDLS, CDR2 YYNGEE. In DNA form, the CDR3 reads TGTGCCAGCAGCCCGACGCCCCTTTCTAGCACAGATACGCAGTATTTT. Translated: CASSPTPLSSTDTQYF.

The gene calls are TRBV29-1 and TRBJ2-5; weak D call: TRBD2 (6 bases). V gave up 3 bases and J gave up 3 bases, with 8 bases separating them. The CDR3 spans 12 residues. CDR1 and CDR2 from the germline V gene are SQVTM and ANQGSEA. The CDR3 bases are TGCAGCGTTGATAGGGAGGAAGAGACCCAGTACTTC. Translating it yields CSVDREEETQYF.

There are a few counts of this clonotype. V usage is TRBV3-1 and J usage is TRBJ1-2; D unresolved. Trimming stripped 3 bases from V and 4 bases from J, with 9 bases between. The CDR3 consists of 13 residues. Germline V gene sequence: CDR1 LGHDT, CDR2 YNNKEL (reference sequence). CDR3 DNA sequence: TGTGCCAGCAGCCACCTGCGAGGCTATGGCTACACCTTC. This sequence encodes CASSHLRGYGYTF.

J is TRBJ2-2 and V is TRBV27, with D perhaps matching TRBD2 (6 bases). Germline CDR1 MNHEY, CDR2 SMNVEV (reference sequence). This CDR3 comprises 18 residues. Trimming pared 6 bases from V and 3 bases from J, leaving 23 bases between. CDR3 bases: TGTGCCAGCAGCCCCAGCGGGTCCGACCCAAGGGACACCGGGGAGCTGTTTTTT. Translated, it gives CASSPSGSDPRDTGELFF.

This chain uses TRBV11-2 with TRBJ2-7; D gene uncertain. With 3 bases removed from V and 3 bases from J, the gap between germline ends came to 9 bases. CDR3 length: 13 amino acids. The germline CDR1 and CDR2 sequences are SGHAT and FQNNGV. CDR3 amino acids: CASSFTTNYEQYF. The CDR3 DNA sequence: TGTGCCAGCAGCTTCACCACGAACTACGAGCAGTACTTC.

This chain uses TRBV7-6 with TRBJ2-3; unclear D gene. Germline V gene data show CDR1 as SGHVS and CDR2 as FNYEAQ. V shed 6 bases and J shed 2 bases, with 6 bases lying between them. The CDR3 spans 12 residues. The CDR3 loop is CASRPLTDTQYF. The CDR3 DNA is TGTGCCAGCAGACCCCTCACAGATACGCAGTATTTT.

The chain recombines TRBV20-1 with TRBJ1-2; TRBD1 matches at 7 bases. CDR3 length: 14 residues. V gave up 6 bases and J gave up 7 bases; unmatched junction bases: 14. Germline loops: CDR1 DFQATT, CDR2 SNEGSKA (reference sequence). This CDR3 reads CSARARGGACGYTF. The CDR3 DNA follows: TGCAGTGCCAGGGCGCGAGGGGGCGCTTGTGGCTACACCTTC.

The rearrangement uses TRBV7-9 and TRBJ2-7; TRBD1 matches at 9 bases. The germline V gene encodes CDR1 SEHNR and CDR2 FQNEAQ (reference sequence). This CDR3 is 14 amino acids long. V lost 2 bases and J lost 5; bases outside the gene matches: 4. The CDR3 here is CASSLRGQGNEQYF. The CDR3 DNA sequence: TGTGCCAGCAGCTTACGGGGACAGGGTAACGAGCAGTACTTC.

The chain is built from TRBV27 and TRBJ2-7; 7 bases align to TRBD2. The CDR3 spans 16 residues. V dropped 5 bases and J dropped 2; count of bases not matched to a gene: 12. Germline CDR1 reads MNHEY; CDR2 reads SMNVEV (reference sequence). The CDR3 protein is CASSPDPTSAAYEQYF. The CDR3 region has the DNA TGTGCCAGCAGTCCCGACCCCACTAGCGCGGCCTACGAGCAGTACTTC.

The chain combines TRBV28 with TRBJ1-3; D not certain. CDR3 length: 16 residues. Germline CDR1 reads MDHEN; CDR2 reads SYDVKM. The V and J ends lost 0 bases and 0 bases respectively, with 9 bases between them. This chain's CDR3 is CASSLWDGNSGNTIYF. CDR3 nucleotide sequence: TGTGCCAGCAGTTTATGGGACGGGAACTCTGGAAACACCATATATTTT.

In its sample, this clonotype was seen many times. The rearrangement joins TRBV6-1 to TRBJ1-1, with D perhaps matching TRBD1 (6 bases). The CDR3 consists of 13 residues. The V end lost 6 bases, the J end lost 3 bases, and 11 bases lay between the germline ends. From germline, CDR1 is MNHNS and CDR2 SASEGT. CDR3 sequence (DNA): TGTGCCAGCAGCCTACAGGGCGACACTGAAGCTTTCTTT. The encoded protein is CASSLQGDTEAFF.

V gene TRBV7-9 combines with J gene TRBJ2-7, with D unclear. There are 15 residues in the CDR3. V lost 1 base and J 0 bases, leaving 10 bases between the germline ends. Germline V gene lookup returns CDR1 SEHNR and CDR2 FQNEAQ (reference sequence). The CDR3 loop reads CASSLGASYSYEQYF. The CDR3 coding sequence is TGTGCCAGCAGCTTAGGTGCGTCATACTCCTACGAGCAGTACTTC.